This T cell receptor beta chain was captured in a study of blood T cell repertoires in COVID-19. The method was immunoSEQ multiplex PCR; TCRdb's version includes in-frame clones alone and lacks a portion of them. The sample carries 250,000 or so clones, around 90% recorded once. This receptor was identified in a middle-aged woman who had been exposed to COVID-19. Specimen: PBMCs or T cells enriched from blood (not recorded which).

The CDR3, as DNA: TGTGCCAGCAGCTCGGGACACTCCTACAATGAGCAGTTCTTC. Its protein is CASSSGHSYNEQFF. This chain links TRBV11-1 with TRBJ2-1; weak D call: TRBD1 (6 bases). Trimming removed 4 bases from V and 0 bases from J, with 7 bases in between. Germline loops: CDR1 SGHAT, CDR2 FQDESV (reference sequence). This CDR3 region has 14 residues. Based on the CDR3 plus reference TRBV11-1 and TRBJ2-1, the full variable domain is EAEVAQSPRYKITEKSQAVAFWCDPISGHATLYWYRQILGQGPELLVQFQDESVVDDSQLPKDRFSAERLKGVDSTLKIQPAELGDSAMYLCASSSGHSYNEQFFGPGTRLTVL.